This T cell receptor (beta chain) was retrieved from a study of T cell changes during pregnancy in multiple sclerosis. Assay used: immunoSEQ multiplex PCR; TCRdb lists only in-frame clones, some missing. The sample yields about 22,000 clones, about 89% seen once. J was trimmed by 2 bases and V by 8 bases; bases with no gene match: 5. This CDR3 has 14 amino acids. The V gene's germline CDR1 is MNHNS and CDR2 SASEGT. This sample comprised CD4+ T cells from peripheral blood mononuclear cells, obtained in the third trimester of pregnancy. The source of this sequence is a female donor in good health, enrolled as a control in a pregnancy study. The V call is TRBV6-1, the J call TRBJ2-2, with 7 nucleotides matching TRBD1. The CDR3 loop is CASLRQGNTGELFF. CDR3 nucleotides: TGTGCCAGCCTACGACAGGGAAACACCGGGGAGCTGTTTTTT.